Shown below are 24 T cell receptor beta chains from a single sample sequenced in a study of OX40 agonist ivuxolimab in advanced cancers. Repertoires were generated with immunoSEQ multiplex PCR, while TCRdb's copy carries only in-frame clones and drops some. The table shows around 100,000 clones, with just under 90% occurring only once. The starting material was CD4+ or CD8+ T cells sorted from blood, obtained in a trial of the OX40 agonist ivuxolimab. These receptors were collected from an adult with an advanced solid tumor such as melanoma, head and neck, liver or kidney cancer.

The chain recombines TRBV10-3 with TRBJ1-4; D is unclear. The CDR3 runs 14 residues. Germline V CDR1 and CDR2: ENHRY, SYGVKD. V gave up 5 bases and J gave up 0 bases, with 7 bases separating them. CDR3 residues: CAISNYATNEKLFF. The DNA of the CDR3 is TGTGCCATCAGTAACTATGCAACTAATGAAAAACTGTTTTTT.

As DNA, the CDR3 is TGTGCCAGCAGCCCAAAGGGACTAGATGGGCGCGGCTCCTACAATGAGCAGTTCTTC. Amino acids: CASSPKGLDGRGSYNEQFF. The V and J genes are TRBV14 and TRBJ2-1; 8 bases are a match to TRBD2. Germline-derived CDR1 and CDR2 are SGHDN and FVKESK. This CDR3 has 19 residues. After removal of 4 bases from V and 0 bases from J, the junction contained 14 bases not matched to a gene.

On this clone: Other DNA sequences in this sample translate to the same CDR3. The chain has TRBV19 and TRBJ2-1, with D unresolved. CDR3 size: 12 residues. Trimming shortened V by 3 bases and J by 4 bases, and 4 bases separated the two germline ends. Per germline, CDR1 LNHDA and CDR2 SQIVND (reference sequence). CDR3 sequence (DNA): TGTGCCAGTAGTATCGGGTACAATGAGCAGTTCTTC. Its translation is CASSIGYNEQFF.

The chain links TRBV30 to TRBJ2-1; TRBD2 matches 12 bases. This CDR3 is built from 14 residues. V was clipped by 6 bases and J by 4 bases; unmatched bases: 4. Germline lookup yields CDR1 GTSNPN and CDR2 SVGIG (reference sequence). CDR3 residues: CACSGTSGYNEQFF. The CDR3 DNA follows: TGTGCCTGTTCCGGGACTAGCGGGTACAATGAGCAGTTCTTC.

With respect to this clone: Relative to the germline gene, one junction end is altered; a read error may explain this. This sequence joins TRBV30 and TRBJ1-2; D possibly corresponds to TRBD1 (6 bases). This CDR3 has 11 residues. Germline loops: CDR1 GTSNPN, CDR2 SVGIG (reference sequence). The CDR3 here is CAWSAGGAPVF. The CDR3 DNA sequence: TGTGCCTGGAGTGCGGGGGGGGCTCCCGTCTTC.

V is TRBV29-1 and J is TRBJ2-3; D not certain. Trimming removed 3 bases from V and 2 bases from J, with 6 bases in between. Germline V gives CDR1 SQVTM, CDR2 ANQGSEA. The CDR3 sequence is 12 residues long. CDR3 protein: CSVEEFTDTQYF. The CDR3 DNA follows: TGCAGCGTTGAGGAGTTCACAGATACGCAGTATTTT.

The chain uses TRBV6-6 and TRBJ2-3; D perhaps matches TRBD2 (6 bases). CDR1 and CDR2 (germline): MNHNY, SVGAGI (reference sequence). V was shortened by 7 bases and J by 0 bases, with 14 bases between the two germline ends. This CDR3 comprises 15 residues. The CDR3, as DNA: TGTGCCAGCATCTCTTCGGGGGACAGCACAGATACGCAGTATTTT. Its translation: CASISSGDSTDTQYF.

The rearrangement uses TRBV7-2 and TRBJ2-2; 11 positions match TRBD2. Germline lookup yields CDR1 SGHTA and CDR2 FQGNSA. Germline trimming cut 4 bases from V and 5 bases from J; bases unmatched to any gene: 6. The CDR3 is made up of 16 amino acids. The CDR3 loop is CASSSRTSGWTGELFF. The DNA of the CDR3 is TGTGCCAGCAGCTCCCGGACTAGCGGGTGGACCGGGGAGCTGTTTTTT.

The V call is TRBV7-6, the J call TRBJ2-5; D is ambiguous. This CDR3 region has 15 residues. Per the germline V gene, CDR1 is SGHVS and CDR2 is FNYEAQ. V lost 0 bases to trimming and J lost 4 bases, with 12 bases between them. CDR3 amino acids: CASSLARTSGETQYF. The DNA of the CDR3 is TGTGCCAGCAGCTTAGCCCGTACTTCCGGAGAGACCCAGTACTTC.

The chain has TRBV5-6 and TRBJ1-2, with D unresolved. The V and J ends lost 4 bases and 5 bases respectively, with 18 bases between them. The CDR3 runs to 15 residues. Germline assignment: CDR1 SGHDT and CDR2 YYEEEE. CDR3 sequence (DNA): TGTGCCAGCAGCCCGCAGTCAGGCAGTAGATATGGCTACACCTTC. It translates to CASSPQSGSRYGYTF.

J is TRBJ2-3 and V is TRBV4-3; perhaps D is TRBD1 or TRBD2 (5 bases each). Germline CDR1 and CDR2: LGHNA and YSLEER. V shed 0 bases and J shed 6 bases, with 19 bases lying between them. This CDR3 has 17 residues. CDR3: CASSQDEVGTRVDTQYF. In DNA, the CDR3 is TGCGCCAGCAGCCAAGATGAGGTTGGGACCCGGGTCGATACGCAGTATTTT.

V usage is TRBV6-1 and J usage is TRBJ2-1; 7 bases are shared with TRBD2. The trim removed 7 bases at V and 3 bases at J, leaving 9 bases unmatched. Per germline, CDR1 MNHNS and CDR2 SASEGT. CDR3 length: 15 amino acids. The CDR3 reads CASTSGGSGYNEQFF. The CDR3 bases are TGTGCCAGCACCTCGGGCGGGAGTGGCTACAATGAGCAGTTCTTC.

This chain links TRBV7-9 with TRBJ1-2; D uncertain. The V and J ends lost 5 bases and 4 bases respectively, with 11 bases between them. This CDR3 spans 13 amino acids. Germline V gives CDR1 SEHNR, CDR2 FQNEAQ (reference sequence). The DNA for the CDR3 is TGTGCCAGCAGCCAGAAGGGTGGCTATGGCTACACCTTC. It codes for CASSQKGGYGYTF.

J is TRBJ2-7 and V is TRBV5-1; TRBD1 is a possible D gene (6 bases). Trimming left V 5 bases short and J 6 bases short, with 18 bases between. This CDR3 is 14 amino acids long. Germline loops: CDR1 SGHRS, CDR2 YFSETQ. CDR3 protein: CASSSRTAPGEQYF. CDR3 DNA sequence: TGCGCCAGCAGTTCCCGGACAGCCCCAGGCGAGCAGTACTTC.

The CDR3 spells CASRYRDSSYEQYF. For the CDR3, the DNA is TGTGCCAGCAGATATCGGGACAGCTCCTACGAGCAGTACTTC. J is TRBJ2-7 and V is TRBV27, with 7 positions matching TRBD1. CDR3 length equals 14 residues. Germline CDR1 MNHEY, CDR2 SMNVEV (reference sequence). Trimming at V came to 6 bases and at J to 0 bases, leaving 5 bases not matched to a gene.

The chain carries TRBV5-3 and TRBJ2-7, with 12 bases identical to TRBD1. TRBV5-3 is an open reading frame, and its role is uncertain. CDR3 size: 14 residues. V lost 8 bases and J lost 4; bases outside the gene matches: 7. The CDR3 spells CASSRDRGRYEQYF. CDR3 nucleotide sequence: TGTGCCAGCAGCCGGGACAGGGGGCGATACGAGCAGTACTTC.

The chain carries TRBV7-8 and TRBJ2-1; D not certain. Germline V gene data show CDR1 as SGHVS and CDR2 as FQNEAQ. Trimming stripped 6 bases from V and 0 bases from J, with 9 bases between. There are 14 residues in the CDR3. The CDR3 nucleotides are TGTGCCAGCAGAACCGGGTTCTCCTACAATGAGCAGTTCTTC. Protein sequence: CASRTGFSYNEQFF.

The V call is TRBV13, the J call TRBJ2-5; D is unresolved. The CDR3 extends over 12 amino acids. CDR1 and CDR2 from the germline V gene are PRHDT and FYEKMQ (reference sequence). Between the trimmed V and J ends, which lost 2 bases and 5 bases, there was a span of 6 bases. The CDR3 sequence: CASSLISETQYF. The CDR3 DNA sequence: TGTGCCAGCAGCTTAATCTCCGAGACCCAGTACTTC.

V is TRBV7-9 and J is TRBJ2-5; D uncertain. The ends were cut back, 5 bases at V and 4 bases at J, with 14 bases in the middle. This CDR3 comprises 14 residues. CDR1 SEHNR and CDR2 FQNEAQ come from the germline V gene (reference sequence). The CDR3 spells CASSPLGPGETQYF. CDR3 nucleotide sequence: TGTGCCAGCAGCCCCCTAGGACCAGGAGAGACCCAGTACTTC.

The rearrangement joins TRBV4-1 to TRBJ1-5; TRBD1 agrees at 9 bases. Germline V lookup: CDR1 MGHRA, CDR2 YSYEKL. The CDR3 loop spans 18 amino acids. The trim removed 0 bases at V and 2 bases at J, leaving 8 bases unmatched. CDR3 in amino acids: CASSQDQTGQGRNQPQHF. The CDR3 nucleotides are TGCGCCAGCAGCCAAGATCAGACGGGACAGGGACGCAATCAGCCCCAGCATTTT.

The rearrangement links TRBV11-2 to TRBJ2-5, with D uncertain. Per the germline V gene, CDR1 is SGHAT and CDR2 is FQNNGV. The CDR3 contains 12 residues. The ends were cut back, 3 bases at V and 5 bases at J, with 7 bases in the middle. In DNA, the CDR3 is TGTGCCAGCAGCTTCAATGGGGAGACCCAGTACTTC. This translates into CASSFNGETQYF.

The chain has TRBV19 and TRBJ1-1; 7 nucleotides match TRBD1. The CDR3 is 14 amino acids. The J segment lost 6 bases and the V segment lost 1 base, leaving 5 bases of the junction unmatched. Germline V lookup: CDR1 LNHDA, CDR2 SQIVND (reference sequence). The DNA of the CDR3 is TGTGCCAGTAGTATAGGACAGGGCAGGGCTGAAGCTTTCTTT. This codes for CASSIGQGRAEAFF.

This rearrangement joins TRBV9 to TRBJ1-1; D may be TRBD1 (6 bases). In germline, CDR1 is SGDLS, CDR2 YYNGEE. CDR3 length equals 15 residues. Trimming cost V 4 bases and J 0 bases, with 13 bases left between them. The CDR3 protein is CASSPRQALNTEAFF. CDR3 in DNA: TGTGCCAGCAGCCCCCGACAGGCGTTGAACACTGAAGCTTTCTTT.

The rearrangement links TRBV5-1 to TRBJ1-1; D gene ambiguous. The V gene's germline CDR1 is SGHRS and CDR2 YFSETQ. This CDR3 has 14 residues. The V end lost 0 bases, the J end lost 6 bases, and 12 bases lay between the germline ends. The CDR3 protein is CASSLGGEVAEAFF. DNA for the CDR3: TGCGCCAGCAGCTTGGGCGGGGAGGTCGCTGAAGCTTTCTTT. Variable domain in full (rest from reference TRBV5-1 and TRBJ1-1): KAGVTQTPRYLIKTRGQQVTLSCSPISGHRSVSWYQQTPGQGLQFLFEYFSETQRNKGNFPGRFSGRQFSNSRSEMNVSTLELGDSALYLCASSLGGEVAEAFFGQGTRLTVV.